This record looks at one TCR beta chain sequence and its context. Its target is not known. Treatment meaning: oral pan-JAK inhibitor, 5-10 mg twice daily. Collected material from alopecia areata patients comprised lesional scalp punch biopsies and peripheral blood. The data are from a study of CD8+ T cells in alopecia areata. Study-level information: Tofacitinib dosing lasted 6 to 18 months, which was then followed by 6 months off drug. General study points: Clonality in the scalp and expanded CD8+ clones ranked among the top 100 were significantly decreased by tofacitinib.

Reverse transcribed after extraction, RNA yielded cDNA as the sequencing template. Here immunoSEQ multiplex PCR was the method, and the copy in TCRdb shows in-frame clones only, minus some. The sample has 200,000 to 250,000 clones, 64% seen once. J was trimmed by 4 bases and V by 7 bases; bases with no gene match: 10. Germline V CDR1 and CDR2: SGHRS, YFSETQ. CDR3 length: 14 amino acids. Sequencing used CD4+ T cells sorted from blood, obtained at week 4, from a patient treated with tofacitinib. This clonotype originated in a human donor with alopecia areata. The chain employs TRBV5-1 and TRBJ2-7; TRBD2 aligns across 8 bases. Written as DNA, the CDR3 is TGCGCCAGCCACCCCCCGGGCGGGGGGTACGAGCAGTACTTC. This gives the protein CASHPPGGGYEQYF.